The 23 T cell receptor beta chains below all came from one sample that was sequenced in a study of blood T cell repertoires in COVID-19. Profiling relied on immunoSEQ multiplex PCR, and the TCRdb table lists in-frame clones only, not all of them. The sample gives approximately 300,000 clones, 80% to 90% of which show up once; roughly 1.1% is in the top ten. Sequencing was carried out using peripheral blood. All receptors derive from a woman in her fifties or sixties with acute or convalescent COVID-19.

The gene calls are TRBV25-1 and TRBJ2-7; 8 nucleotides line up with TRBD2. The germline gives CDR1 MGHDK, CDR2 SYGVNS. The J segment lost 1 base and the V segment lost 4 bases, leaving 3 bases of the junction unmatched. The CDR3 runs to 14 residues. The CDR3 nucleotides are TGTGCCAGCAGTGGCCTAGCGGGTTCCTACGAGCAGTACTTC. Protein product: CASSGLAGSYEQYF.

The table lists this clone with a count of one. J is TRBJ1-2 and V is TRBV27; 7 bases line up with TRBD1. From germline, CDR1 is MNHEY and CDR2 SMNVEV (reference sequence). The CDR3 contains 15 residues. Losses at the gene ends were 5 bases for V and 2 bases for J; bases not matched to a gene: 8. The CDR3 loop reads CASSPADRANYGYTF. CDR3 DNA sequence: TGTGCCAGCAGTCCCGCCGACAGGGCCAACTATGGCTACACCTTC.

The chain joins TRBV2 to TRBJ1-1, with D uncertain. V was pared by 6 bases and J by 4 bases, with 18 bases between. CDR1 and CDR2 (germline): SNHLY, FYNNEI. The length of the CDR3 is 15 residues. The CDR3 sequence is CASRTGSSGSTEAFF. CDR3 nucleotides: TGTGCCAGCAGAACGGGCAGCTCGGGGAGCACTGAAGCTTTCTTT.

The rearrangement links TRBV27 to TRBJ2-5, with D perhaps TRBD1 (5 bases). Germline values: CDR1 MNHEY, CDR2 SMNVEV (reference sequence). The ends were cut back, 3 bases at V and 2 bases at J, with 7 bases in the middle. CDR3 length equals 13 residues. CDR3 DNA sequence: TGTGCCAGCAGTTTCCAGGGACAAGAGACCCAGTACTTC. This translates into CASSFQGQETQYF.

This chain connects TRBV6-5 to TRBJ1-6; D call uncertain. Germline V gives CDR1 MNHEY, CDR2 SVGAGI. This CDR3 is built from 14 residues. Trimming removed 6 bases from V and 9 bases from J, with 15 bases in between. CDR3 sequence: CASSNELASSPLHF. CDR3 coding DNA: TGTGCCAGCAGCAACGAGTTAGCCAGTTCACCCCTCCACTTT.

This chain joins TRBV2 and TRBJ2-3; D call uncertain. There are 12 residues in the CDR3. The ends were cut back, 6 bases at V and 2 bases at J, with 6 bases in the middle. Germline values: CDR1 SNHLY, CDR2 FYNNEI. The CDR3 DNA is TGTGCCAGCAGACCTAACACAGATACGCAGTATTTT. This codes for CASRPNTDTQYF.

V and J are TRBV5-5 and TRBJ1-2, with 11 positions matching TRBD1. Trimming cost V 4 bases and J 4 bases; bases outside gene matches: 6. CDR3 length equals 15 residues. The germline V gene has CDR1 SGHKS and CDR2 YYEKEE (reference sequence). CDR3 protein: CASSRGQGAGYGYTF. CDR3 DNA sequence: TGTGCCAGCAGCCGAGGACAGGGGGCAGGCTATGGCTACACCTTC.

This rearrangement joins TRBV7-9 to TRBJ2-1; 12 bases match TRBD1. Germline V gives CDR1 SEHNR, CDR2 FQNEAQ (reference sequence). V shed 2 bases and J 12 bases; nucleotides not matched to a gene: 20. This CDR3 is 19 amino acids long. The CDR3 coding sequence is TGTGCCAGCAGCTTAAGGGGACAGGGGGCTGAAGCGCACAAGATCGTGCAGTTCTTC. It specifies CASSLRGQGAEAHKIVQFF. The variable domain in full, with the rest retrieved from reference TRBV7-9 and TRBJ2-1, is DTGVSQNPRHKITKRGQNVTFRCDPISEHNRLYWYRQTLGQGPEFLTYFQNEAQLEKSRLLSDRFSAERPKGSFSTLEIQRTEQGDSAMYLCASSLRGQGAEAHKIVQFFGPGTRLTVL.

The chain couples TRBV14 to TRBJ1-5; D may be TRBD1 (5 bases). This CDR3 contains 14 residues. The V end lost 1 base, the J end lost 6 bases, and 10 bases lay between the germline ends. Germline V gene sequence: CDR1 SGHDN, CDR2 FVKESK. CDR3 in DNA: TGTGCCAGCAGCCAAGGGACAACGGGTCAGCCCCAGCATTTT. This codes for CASSQGTTGQPQHF. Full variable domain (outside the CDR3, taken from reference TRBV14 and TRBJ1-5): EAGVTQFPSHSVIEKGQTVTLRCDPISGHDNLYWYRRVMGKEIKFLLHFVKESKQDESGMPNNRFLAERTGGTYSTLKVQPAELEDSGVYFCASSQGTTGQPQHFGDGTRLSIL.

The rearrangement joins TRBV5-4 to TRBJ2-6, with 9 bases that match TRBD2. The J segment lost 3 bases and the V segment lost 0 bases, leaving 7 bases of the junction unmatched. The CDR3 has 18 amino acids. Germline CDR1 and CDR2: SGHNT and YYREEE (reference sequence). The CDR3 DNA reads TGTGCCAGCAGCTTGGGCGTGGGACTAGCCGGTGGGGCCAACGTCCTGACTTTC. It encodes CASSLGVGLAGGANVLTF. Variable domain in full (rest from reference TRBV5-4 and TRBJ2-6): ETGVTQSPTHLIKTRGQQVTLRCSSQSGHNTVSWYQQALGQGPQFIFQYYREEENGRGNFPPRFSGLQFPNYSSELNVNALELDDSALYLCASSLGVGLAGGANVLTFGAGSRLTVL.

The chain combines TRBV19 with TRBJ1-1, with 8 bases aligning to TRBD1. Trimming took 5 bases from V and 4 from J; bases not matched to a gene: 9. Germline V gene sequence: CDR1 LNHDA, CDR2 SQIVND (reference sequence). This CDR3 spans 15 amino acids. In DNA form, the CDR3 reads TGTGCCAGTAGTTCACTCCAGGGGGCGTTCACTGAAGCTTTCTTT. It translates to CASSSLQGAFTEAFF.

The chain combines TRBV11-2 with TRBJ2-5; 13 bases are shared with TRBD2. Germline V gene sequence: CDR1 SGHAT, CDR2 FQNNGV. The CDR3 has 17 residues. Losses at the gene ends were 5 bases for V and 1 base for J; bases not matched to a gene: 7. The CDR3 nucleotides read TGTGCCAGCAGCCTAGGACTAGCGGGGGCCCCCCAAGAGACCCAGTACTTC. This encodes CASSLGLAGAPQETQYF.

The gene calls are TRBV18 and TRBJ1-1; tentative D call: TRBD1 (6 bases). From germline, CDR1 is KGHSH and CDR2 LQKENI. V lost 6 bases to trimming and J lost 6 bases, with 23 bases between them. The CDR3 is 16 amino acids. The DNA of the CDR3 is TGTGCCAGCTCGCCTTCCGCGGGTCAGGGGCCCGCTGAAGCTTTCTTT. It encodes CASSPSAGQGPAEAFF.

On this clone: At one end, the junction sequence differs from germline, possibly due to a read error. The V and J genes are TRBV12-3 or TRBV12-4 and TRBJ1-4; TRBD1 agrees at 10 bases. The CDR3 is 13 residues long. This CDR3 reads CASSLRGQGTIVF. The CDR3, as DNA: TGTGCCAGCAGTTTGAGGGGACAGGGGACGATCGTGTTT.

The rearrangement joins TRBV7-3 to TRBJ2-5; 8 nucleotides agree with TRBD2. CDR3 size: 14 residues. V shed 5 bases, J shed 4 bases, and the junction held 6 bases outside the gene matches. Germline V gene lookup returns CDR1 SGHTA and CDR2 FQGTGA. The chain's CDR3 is CASSPSGGAETQYF. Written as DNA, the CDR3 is TGTGCCAGCAGCCCAAGCGGGGGAGCAGAGACCCAGTACTTC.

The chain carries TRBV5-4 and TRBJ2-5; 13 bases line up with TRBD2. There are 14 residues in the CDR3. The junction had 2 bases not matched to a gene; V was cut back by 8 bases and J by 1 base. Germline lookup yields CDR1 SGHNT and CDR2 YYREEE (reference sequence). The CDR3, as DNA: TGTGCCAGTACTAGCGGGAGGGCCCAAGAGACCCAGTACTTC. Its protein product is CASTSGRAQETQYF. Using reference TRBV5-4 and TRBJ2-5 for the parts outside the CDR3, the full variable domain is ETGVTQSPTHLIKTRGQQVTLRCSSQSGHNTVSWYQQALGQGPQFIFQYYREEENGRGNFPPRFSGLQFPNYSSELNVNALELDDSALYLCASTSGRAQETQYFGPGTRLLVL.

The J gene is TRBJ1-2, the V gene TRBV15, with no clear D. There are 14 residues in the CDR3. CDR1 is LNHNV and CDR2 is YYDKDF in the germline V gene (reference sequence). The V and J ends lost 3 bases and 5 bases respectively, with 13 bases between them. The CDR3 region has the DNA TGTGCCACCAGCAGTCCTACAAGAGGATATGGCTACACCTTC. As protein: CATSSPTRGYGYTF. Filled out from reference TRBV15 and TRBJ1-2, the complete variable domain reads DAMVIQNPRYQVTQFGKPVTLSCSQTLNHNVMYWYQQKSSQAPKLLFHYYDKDFNNEADTPDNFQSRRPNTSFCFLDIRSPGLGDTAMYLCATSSPTRGYGYTFGSGTRLTVV.

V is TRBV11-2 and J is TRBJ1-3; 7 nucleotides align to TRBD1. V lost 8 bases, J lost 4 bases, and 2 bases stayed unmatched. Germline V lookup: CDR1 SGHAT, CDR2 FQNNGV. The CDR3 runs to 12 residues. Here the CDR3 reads CASQGEGNTIYF. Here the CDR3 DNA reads TGTGCCAGCCAGGGGGAAGGAAACACCATATATTTT.

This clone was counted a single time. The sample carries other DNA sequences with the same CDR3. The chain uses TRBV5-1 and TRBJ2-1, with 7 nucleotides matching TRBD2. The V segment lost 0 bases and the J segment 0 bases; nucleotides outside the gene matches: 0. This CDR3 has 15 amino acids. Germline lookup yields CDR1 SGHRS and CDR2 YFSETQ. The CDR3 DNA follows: TGCGCCAGCAGCTTGGTAGCGGGCTCCTACAATGAGCAGTTCTTC. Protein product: CASSLVAGSYNEQFF.

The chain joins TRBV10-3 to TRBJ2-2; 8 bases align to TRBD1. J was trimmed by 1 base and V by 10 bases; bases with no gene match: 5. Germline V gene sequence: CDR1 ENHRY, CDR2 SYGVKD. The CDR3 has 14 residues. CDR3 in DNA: TGTGCCACTGTGGACAGGGTGAACACCGGGGAGCTGTTTTTT. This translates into CATVDRVNTGELFF.

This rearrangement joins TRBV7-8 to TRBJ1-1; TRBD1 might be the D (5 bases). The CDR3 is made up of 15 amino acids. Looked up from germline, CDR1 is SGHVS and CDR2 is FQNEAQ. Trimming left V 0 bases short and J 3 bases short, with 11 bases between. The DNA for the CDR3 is TGTGCCAGCAGCTTAGCGGACAACCTGGACACTGAAGCTTTCTTT. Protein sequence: CASSLADNLDTEAFF.

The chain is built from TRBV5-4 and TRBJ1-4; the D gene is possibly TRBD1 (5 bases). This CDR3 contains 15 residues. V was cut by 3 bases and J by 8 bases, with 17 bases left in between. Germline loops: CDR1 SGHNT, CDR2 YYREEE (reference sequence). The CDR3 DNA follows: TGTGCCAGCAGCTCCGGGACCGGCCGGGAGGAAAAACTGTTTTTT. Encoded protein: CASSSGTGREEKLFF.

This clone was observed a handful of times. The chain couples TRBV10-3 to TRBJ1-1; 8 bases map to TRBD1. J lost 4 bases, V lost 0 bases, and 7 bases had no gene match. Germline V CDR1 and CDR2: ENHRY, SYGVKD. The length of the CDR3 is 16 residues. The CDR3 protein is CAISESSAGQGTEAFF. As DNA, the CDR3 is TGTGCCATCAGTGAGTCCTCCGCCGGACAGGGCACTGAAGCTTTCTTT.